These T cell receptor beta chains were read from a single sample in a study of identifying expanded T cells in peripheral blood. The table came from immunoSEQ multiplex PCR; TCRdb's copy has only in-frame clones and leaves some out. The table lists approximately 120,000 clones, 88% of them singletons. Source material: blood. The receptors here all came from a person aged 18 to 75 in good health. Both conserved end residues are part of each CDR3. A D gene is named only where the DNA matches it firmly. Clone size is given for some rows only: seen once, a few or many times, or a class if the clone is expanded.

clone size,V gene,J gene,D gene,CDR3 DNA,CDR3 protein
NA,TRBV27,TRBJ2-1,TRBD2,TGTGCCAGCAGTTTCTCCCGACTAGCGGGAGAGCAGTTCTTC,CASSFSRLAGEQFF
NA,TRBV27,TRBJ1-5,NA,TGTGCCAGCAGTTTCGAAGGGTATAGCAATCAGCCCCAGCATTTT,CASSFEGYSNQPQHF
NA,TRBV4-2,TRBJ2-3,TRBD2,TGTGCCAGCAGCCCTCCTAGCGGGGGAAGGACAGATACGCAGTATTTT,CASSPPSGGRTDTQYF
NA,TRBV7-3,TRBJ2-3,NA,TGTGCCAGCAGCTTCCGCCAGGGCAACACAGATACGCAGTATTTT,CASSFRQGNTDTQYF
NA,TRBV19,TRBJ2-4,NA,TGTGCCGGACAACTAGCCAAAAACATTCAGTACTTC,CAGQLAKNIQYF
NA,TRBV6-6,TRBJ1-4,NA,TGTGCCAGCAGCTTAAAACAGGCTACGGGTAATGAAAAACTGTTTTTT,CASSLKQATGNEKLFF
few,TRBV7-9,TRBJ2-5,NA,TGTGCCAGCAGCTACGGACAGGGAGGGGTAGAGACCCAGTACTTC,CASSYGQGGVETQYF
NA,TRBV7-8,TRBJ2-1,TRBD2,TGTGCCAGCAGCCCGGGCGCGGGAGTAATCGATGAGCAGTTCTTC,CASSPGAGVIDEQFF
NA,TRBV18,TRBJ2-7,TRBD2,TGTGCCAGCTCACCGGCCCCTAGCGGAACCTCCTACGAGCAGTACTTC,CASSPAPSGTSYEQYF
NA,TRBV2,TRBJ2-7,NA,TGTGCCAGCAGTGGGACAACGTCCTACGAGCAGTACTTC,CASSGTTSYEQYF
NA,TRBV2,TRBJ2-7,NA,TGTGCCAGCACCATGCGACGCGACTACGAGCAGTACTTC,CASTMRRDYEQYF
NA,TRBV5-4,TRBJ2-3,TRBD1,TGTGCCAGCAGCTGGGGGACAGCTAGCACAGATACGCAGTATTTT,CASSWGTASTDTQYF
NA,TRBV6-5,TRBJ1-3,NA,TGTGCCAGCAGTCTCCCTCCTCCTGGAAACACCATATATTTT,CASSLPPPGNTIYF
NA,TRBV6-5,TRBJ2-7,NA,TGTGCCAGCAGTTACTCCCGGGGGCCCTACGAGCAGTACTTC,CASSYSRGPYEQYF
NA,TRBV7-9,TRBJ1-5,TRBD1,TGTGCCAGCAGCTTAGGGACAGGGGAGGCTCAGCCCCAGCATTTT,CASSLGTGEAQPQHF
NA,TRBV28,TRBJ1-2,NA,TGTGCCAGCAGGAATAACTATGGCTACACCTTC,CASRNNYGYTF
NA,TRBV4-2,TRBJ1-6,NA,TGTGCCAGCAGCCTGTCGGGGCAGATCTATAATTCACCCCTCCACTTT,CASSLSGQIYNSPLHF
NA,TRBV4-3,TRBJ1-2,TRBD1,TGCGCCAGCAGCCAACTCGCAGGGGGCTATGGCTACACCTTC,CASSQLAGGYGYTF
once,TRBV4-1,TRBJ2-3,NA,TGCGCCAGCTCCCTCCGTCAGCGGTACGGCGAGTACACAGATACGCAGTATTTT,CASSLRQRYGEYTDTQYF
NA,TRBV5-4,TRBJ1-3,TRBD1,TGTGCCAGCAGCACGGGACAGGGGGGAACTAACACCATATATTTT,CASSTGQGGTNTIYF
NA,TRBV5-8,TRBJ2-2,NA,TGTGCCAGCAGCTCCGGGGCCACCGGGGAGCTGTTTTTT,CASSSGATGELFF
NA,TRBV7-9,TRBJ1-6,TRBD1,TGTGCCAGCAGCGTTCGACGACAGGGTGGCAATTCACCCCTCCACTTT,CASSVRRQGGNSPLHF
NA,TRBV7-3,TRBJ2-1,TRBD2,TGTGCCAGCAGATTCGGGGCAGCGGGAGCGGGAAATGAGCAGTTCTTC,CASRFGAAGAGNEQFF
NA,TRBV5-1,TRBJ2-7,NA,TGCGCCAGCAGCTTGGTCGACGCACACTCCTACGAGCAGTACTTC,CASSLVDAHSYEQYF
NA,TRBV9,TRBJ1-2,NA,TGTGCCAGCAGTCAGGGGATAGCTAACTATGGCTACACCTTC,CASSQGIANYGYTF